A single sample gave rise to the 4 T cell receptor beta chains below, sequenced in a study of blood T cell repertoires in COVID-19. Assay: immunoSEQ multiplex PCR; the TCRdb copy retains only in-frame clones and omits some. The table records over 300,000 clones, over 75% of them present only once. The sequenced material came from PBMCs or T cells enriched from blood (not recorded which). Receptors originate from a woman aged 40 to 49 who had recovered from COVID-19.

The gene calls are TRBV7-8 and TRBJ2-1; TRBD2 matches at 12 bases. Germline assignment: CDR1 SGHVS and CDR2 FQNEAQ. V lost 1 base, J lost 6 bases, and 4 bases stayed unmatched. The CDR3 has 16 residues. DNA for the CDR3: TGTGCCAGCAGCTTAGGCCTAGCGGGAGGGCCCAATGAGCAGTTCTTC. Protein: CASSLGLAGGPNEQFF.

The chain joins TRBV12-3 or TRBV12-4 to TRBJ1-2, with a weak D call TRBD1 (5 bases). CDR3 length equals 13 residues. Trimming left V 6 bases short and J 6 bases short, with 14 bases between. CDR3 protein: CASSIWGGDGYTF. In DNA form, the CDR3 reads TGTGCCAGCAGCATTTGGGGCGGGGATGGCTACACCTTC.

V is TRBV4-2 and J is TRBJ1-3; 7 nucleotides agree with TRBD1. Trimming cost V 0 bases and J 3 bases; bases outside gene matches: 5. The length of the CDR3 is 16 residues. The germline gives CDR1 LGHNA, CDR2 YNFKEQ. The CDR3 DNA follows: TGTGCCAGCAGCCAAGATGGAGGGGGCAATGGAAACACCATATATTTT. It is translated as CASSQDGGGNGNTIYF.

About this clone itself: The same CDR3 can be traced to other DNA sequences in this sample. The chain uses TRBV11-2 and TRBJ2-3; weak D call: TRBD2 (6 bases). V lost 5 bases and J 0 bases, leaving 9 bases between the germline ends. The CDR3 totals 14 residues. Germline assignment: CDR1 SGHAT and CDR2 FQNNGV. CDR3 loop: CASSPGTSTDTQYF. The CDR3 nucleotides read TGTGCCAGCAGCCCGGGGACTAGCACAGATACGCAGTATTTT. The full variable domain, rest sourced from reference TRBV11-2 and TRBJ2-3, is EAGVAQSPRYKIIEKRQSVAFWCNPISGHATLYWYQQILGQGPKLLIQFQNNGVVDDSQLPKDRFSAERLKGVDSTLKIQPAKLEDSAVYLCASSPGTSTDTQYFGPGTRLTVL.